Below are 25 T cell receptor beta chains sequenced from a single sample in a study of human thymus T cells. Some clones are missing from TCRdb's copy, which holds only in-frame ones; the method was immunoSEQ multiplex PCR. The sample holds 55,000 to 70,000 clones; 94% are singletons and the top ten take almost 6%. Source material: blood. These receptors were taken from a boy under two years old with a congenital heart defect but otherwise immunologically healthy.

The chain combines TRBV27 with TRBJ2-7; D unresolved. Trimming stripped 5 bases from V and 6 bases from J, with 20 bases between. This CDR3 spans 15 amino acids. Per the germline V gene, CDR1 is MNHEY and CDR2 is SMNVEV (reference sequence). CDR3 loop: CASSPQVTWVAEQYF. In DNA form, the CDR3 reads TGTGCCAGCAGTCCACAAGTCACTTGGGTTGCCGAGCAGTACTTC.

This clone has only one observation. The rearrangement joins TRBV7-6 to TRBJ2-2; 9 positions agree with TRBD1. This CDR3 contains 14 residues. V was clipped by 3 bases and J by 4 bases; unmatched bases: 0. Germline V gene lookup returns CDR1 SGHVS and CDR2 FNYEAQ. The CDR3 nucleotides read TGTGCCAGCAGCTTGGGACAGGGCACCGGGGAGCTGTTTTTT. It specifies CASSLGQGTGELFF.

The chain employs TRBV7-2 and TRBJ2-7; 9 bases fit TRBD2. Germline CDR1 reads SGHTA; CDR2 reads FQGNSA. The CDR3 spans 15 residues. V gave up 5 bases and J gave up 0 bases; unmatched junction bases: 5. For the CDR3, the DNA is TGTGCCAGCAGCCCCCTAGCGGGATCCTCCTACGAGCAGTACTTC. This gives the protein CASSPLAGSSYEQYF.

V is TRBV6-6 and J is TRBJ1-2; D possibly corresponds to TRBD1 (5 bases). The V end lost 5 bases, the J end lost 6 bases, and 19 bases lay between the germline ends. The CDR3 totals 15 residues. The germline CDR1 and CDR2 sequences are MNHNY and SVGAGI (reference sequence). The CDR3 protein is CASSPPGRVSHGYTF. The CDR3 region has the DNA TGTGCCAGCAGTCCCCCCGGCAGGGTGTCCCATGGCTACACCTTC.

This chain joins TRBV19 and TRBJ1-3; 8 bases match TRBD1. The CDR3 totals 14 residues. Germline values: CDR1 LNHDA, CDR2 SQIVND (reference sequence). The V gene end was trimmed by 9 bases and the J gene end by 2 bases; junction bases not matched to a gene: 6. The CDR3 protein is CASQKQGAGNTIYF. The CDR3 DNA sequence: TGTGCCAGCCAAAAACAGGGGGCTGGAAACACCATATATTTT.

The CDR3: CASSRETGLAVYEQYF. The CDR3 DNA reads TGTGCCAGCAGCCGAGAGACGGGACTAGCGGTCTACGAGCAGTACTTC. The chain recombines TRBV4-2 with TRBJ2-7; 11 bases fit TRBD2. Per germline, CDR1 LGHNA and CDR2 YNFKEQ. CDR3 size: 16 residues. The J segment lost 3 bases and the V segment lost 4 bases, leaving 8 bases of the junction unmatched.

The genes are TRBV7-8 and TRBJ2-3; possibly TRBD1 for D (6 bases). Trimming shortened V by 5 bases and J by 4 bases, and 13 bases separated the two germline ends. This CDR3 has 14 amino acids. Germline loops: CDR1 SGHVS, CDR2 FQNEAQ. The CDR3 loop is CASSLGGSADTQYF. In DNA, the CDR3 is TGTGCCAGCAGCCTTGGGGGCTCGGCAGATACGCAGTATTTT.

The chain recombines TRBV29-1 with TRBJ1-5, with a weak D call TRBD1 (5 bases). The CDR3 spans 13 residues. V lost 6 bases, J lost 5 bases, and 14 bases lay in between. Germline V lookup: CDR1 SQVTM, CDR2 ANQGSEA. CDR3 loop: CSVRKGRDQPQHF. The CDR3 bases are TGCAGCGTCCGTAAGGGACGGGATCAGCCCCAGCATTTT.

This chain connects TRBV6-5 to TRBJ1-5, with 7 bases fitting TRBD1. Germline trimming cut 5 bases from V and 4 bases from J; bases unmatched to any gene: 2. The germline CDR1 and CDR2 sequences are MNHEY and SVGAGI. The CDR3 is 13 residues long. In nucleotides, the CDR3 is TGTGCCAGCAGTCCACAGGGGAATCAGCCCCAGCATTTT. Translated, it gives CASSPQGNQPQHF.

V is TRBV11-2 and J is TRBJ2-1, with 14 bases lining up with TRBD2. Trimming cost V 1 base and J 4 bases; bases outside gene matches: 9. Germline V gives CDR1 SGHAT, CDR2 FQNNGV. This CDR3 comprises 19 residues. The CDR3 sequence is CASSLGLAGGPRGYNEQFF. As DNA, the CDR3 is TGTGCCAGCAGCTTAGGACTAGCGGGGGGGCCAAGAGGGTACAATGAGCAGTTCTTC.

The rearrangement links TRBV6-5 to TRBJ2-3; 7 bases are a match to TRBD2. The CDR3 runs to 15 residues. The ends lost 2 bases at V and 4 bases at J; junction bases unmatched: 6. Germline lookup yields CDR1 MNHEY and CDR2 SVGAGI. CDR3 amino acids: CASSYGGGPADTQYF. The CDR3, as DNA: TGTGCCAGCAGTTACGGGGGAGGGCCTGCAGATACGCAGTATTTT.

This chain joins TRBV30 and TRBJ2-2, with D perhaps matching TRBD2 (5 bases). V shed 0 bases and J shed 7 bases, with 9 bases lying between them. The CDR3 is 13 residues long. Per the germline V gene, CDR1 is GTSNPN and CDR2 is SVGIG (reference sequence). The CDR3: CAWSVAGVGELFF. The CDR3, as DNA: TGTGCCTGGAGTGTAGCCGGGGTCGGGGAGCTGTTTTTT.

The CDR3 protein is CASSVDPGTEMQYF. The CDR3 DNA follows: TGTGCCAGCAGCGTAGATCCCGGGACAGAGATGCAGTATTTT. V gene TRBV9 combines with J gene TRBJ2-3; 7 bases are a match to TRBD1. The CDR3 length is 14 residues. After removal of 0 bases from V and 11 bases from J, the junction contained 9 bases not matched to a gene. CDR1 is SGDLS, CDR2 YYNGEE, per germline.

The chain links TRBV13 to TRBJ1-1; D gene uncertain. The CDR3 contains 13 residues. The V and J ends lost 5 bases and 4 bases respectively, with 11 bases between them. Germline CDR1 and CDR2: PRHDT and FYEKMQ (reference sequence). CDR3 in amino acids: CASSPYWGTEAFF. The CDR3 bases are TGTGCCAGCAGCCCGTATTGGGGCACTGAAGCTTTCTTT. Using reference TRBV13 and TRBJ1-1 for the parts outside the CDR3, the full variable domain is AAGVIQSPRHLIKEKRETATLKCYPIPRHDTVYWYQQGPGQDPQFLISFYEKMQSDKGSIPDRFSAQQFSDYHSELNMSSLELGDSALYFCASSPYWGTEAFFGQGTRLTVV.

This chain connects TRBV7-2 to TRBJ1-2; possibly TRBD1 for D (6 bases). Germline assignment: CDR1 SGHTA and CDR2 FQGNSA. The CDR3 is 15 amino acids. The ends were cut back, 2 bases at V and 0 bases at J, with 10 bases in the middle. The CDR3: CASSLRGGANYGYTF. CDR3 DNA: TGTGCCAGCAGCTTAAGGGGGGGAGCTAACTATGGCTACACCTTC.

The CDR3 reads CSVYGQGPNEKLFF. CDR3 DNA sequence: TGCAGCGTTTATGGACAGGGACCTAATGAAAAACTGTTTTTT. This rearrangement joins TRBV29-1 to TRBJ1-4; 8 nucleotides agree with TRBD1. The CDR3 is 14 residues long. V was pared by 5 bases and J by 3 bases, with 5 bases of the junction left unmatched. The germline V gene has CDR1 SQVTM and CDR2 ANQGSEA.

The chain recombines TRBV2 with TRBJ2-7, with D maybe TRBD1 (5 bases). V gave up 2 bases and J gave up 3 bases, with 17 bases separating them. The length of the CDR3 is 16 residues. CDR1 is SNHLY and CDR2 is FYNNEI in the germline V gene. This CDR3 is CASSESRQGLLYEQYF. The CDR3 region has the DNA TGTGCCAGCAGTGAATCCCGTCAGGGCCTCCTCTACGAGCAGTACTTC.

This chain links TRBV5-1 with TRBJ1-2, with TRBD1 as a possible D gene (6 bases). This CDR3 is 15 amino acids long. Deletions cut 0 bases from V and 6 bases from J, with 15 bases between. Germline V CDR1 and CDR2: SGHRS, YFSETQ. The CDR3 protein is CASSLEVGTFNGYTF. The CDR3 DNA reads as TGCGCCAGCAGCTTGGAGGTGGGGACATTCAATGGCTACACCTTC. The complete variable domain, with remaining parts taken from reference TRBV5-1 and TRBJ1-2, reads KAGVTQTPRYLIKTRGQQVTLSCSPISGHRSVSWYQQTPGQGLQFLFEYFSETQRNKGNFPGRFSGRQFSNSRSEMNVSTLELGDSALYLCASSLEVGTFNGYTFGSGTRLTVV.

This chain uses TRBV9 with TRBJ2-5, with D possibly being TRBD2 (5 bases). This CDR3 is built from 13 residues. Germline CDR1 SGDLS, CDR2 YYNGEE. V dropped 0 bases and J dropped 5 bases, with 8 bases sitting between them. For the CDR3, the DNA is TGTGCCAGCAGCGTAGCTAGCTGGGAGACCCAGTACTTC. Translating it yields CASSVASWETQYF.

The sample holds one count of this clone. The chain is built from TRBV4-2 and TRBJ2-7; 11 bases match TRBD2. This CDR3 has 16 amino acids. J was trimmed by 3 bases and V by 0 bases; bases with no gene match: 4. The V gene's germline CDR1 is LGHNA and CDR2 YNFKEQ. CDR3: CASSQDGTSGNYEQYF. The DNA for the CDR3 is TGTGCCAGCAGCCAAGATGGGACTAGCGGAAACTACGAGCAGTACTTC.

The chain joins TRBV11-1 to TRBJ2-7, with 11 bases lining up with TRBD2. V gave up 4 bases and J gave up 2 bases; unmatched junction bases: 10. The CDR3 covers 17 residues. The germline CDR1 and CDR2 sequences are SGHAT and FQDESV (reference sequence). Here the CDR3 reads CASSYRRGGLAAYEQYF. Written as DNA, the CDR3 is TGTGCCAGCAGCTACCGTCGAGGGGGACTAGCGGCCTACGAGCAGTACTTC.

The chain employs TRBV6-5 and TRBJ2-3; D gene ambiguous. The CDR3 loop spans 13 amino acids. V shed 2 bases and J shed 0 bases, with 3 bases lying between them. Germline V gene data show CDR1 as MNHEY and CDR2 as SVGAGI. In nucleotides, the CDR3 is TGTGCCAGCAGTTACGACAGCACAGATACGCAGTATTTT. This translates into CASSYDSTDTQYF.

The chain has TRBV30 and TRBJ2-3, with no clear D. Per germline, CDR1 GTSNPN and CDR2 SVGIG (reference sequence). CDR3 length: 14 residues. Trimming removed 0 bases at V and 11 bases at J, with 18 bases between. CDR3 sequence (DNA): TGTGCCTGGAGTGTACACGGGCAGCTCTACGGGCAGTATTTT. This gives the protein CAWSVHGQLYGQYF.

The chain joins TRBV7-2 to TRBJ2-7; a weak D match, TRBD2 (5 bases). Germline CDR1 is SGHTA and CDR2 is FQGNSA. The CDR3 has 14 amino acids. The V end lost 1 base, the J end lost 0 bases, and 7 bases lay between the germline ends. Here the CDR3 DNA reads TGTGCCAGCAGCTTAGTAGGGAGCTCCTACGAGCAGTACTTC. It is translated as CASSLVGSSYEQYF.

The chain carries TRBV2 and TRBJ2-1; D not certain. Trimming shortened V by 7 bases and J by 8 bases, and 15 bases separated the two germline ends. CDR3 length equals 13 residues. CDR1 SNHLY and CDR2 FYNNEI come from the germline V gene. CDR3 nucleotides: TGTGCCAGCATATTTCAGTCTTGGGATGAGCAGTTCTTC. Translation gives CASIFQSWDEQFF.